The 6 T cell receptor beta chains in this list originate from one sample, sequenced in a study of blood T cells in healthy people across ages. Then a second PCR, running roughly 7 to 11 cycles, was carried out with a sample-barcoded 5' primer and a J-beta primer mix. Via MiXCR, TCRdb re-called the 5' RACE reads, giving one row per CDR3 protein. This table has nearly 800,000 distinct CDR3 sequences, around 25% appearing once. This sample was also put to use in a study of T cells of mothers and their children.

The sequenced sample was blood. The source is a boy younger than 18 in good health.

This clonotype was seen only a few times. This chain joins TRBV9 and TRBJ2-7; 7 bases are shared with TRBD1. The CDR3 loop spans 15 amino acids. CDR1 is SGDLS and CDR2 is YYNGEE in the germline V gene. The V and J ends lost 4 bases and 4 bases, in that order; junction bases with no gene match: 11. CDR3 sequence: CASSPQPGQIYEQYF. CDR3 in DNA: TGTGCCAGCAGCCCCCAACCGGGACAGATTTACGAGCAGTACTTC.

The chain is built from TRBV7-9 and TRBJ1-4, with D perhaps matching TRBD1 (6 bases). V lost 11 bases and J 1 base, leaving 14 bases between the germline ends. Per the germline V gene, CDR1 is SEHNR and CDR2 is FQNEAQ (reference sequence). This CDR3 has 14 amino acids. CDR3 loop: CALTSGVTNEKLFF. As DNA, the CDR3 is TGTGCCCTTACCTCAGGGGTAACTAATGAAAAACTGTTTTTT.

The gene calls are TRBV7-9 and TRBJ2-3, with TRBD2 identical over 7 bases. The ends lost 11 bases at V and 0 bases at J; junction bases unmatched: 11. The germline V gene has CDR1 SEHNR and CDR2 FQNEAQ (reference sequence). CDR3 length: 15 residues. CDR3 protein: CAGTPSGTSTDTQYF. Written as DNA, the CDR3 is TGTGCCGGCACCCCAAGCGGGACTAGCACAGATACGCAGTATTTT.

V usage is TRBV21-1 and J usage is TRBJ1-4; TRBD1, as called in the table, went unchecked against the DNA. TRBV21-1 is recorded as a pseudogene. CDR3 length equals 16 residues. DNA for the CDR3: TGTGCCAGCAGCACTCATAGACAGGGGAAGAATGAAAAACTGTTTTTT. Its protein product is CASSTHRQGKNEKLFF.

The chain has TRBV20-1 and TRBJ2-2; D is perhaps TRBD2 (6 bases). The CDR3 contains 15 residues. Germline CDR1 reads DFQATT; CDR2 reads SNEGSKA (reference sequence). Trimming pared 6 bases from V and 3 bases from J, leaving 17 bases between. CDR3 DNA: TGCAGTGCCCCCCCTAGGGGACTCTACACCGGGGAGCTGTTTTTT. It translates to CSAPPRGLYTGELFF.

This clonotype was counted only a few times. This chain joins TRBV7-6 and TRBJ2-1; D remains unclear. V was shortened by 1 base and J by 0 bases, with 13 bases between the two germline ends. CDR1 and CDR2 (germline): SGHVS, FNYEAQ. This CDR3 has 17 residues. CDR3 sequence reads: CASSLVLPRSSYNEQFF. The CDR3 region has the DNA TGTGCCAGCAGCTTAGTTCTACCGAGAAGCTCCTACAATGAGCAGTTCTTC.